There are a few counts of the clone carrying this TCR beta chain. The data stem from a study of cytomegalovirus exposure and HLA in healthy donors. J gave up 4 bases and V 5 bases, and 10 bases lay outside the gene matches. The CDR3 spans 15 residues. Germline V gene sequence: CDR1 SGHRS, CDR2 YFSETQ. With 60 Vbeta and 13 Jbeta primers, the PCR was carried out. Repertoires were generated with immunoSEQ multiplex PCR, while TCRdb's copy carries only in-frame clones and drops some. The sample holds roughly 82,000 clones; approximately 77% are singletons and the top ten take 8.5% to 14%. The rearrangement uses TRBV5-1 and TRBJ2-7; 9 bases agree with TRBD1. The sequenced sample was PBMCs. This TCR derives from a woman in her thirties or forties in good health and CMV-seropositive. CDR3 loop: CASRPSGTGIYEQYF. CDR3 nucleotide sequence: TGCGCCAGCAGACCTTCCGGGACAGGGATTTACGAGCAGTACTTC.